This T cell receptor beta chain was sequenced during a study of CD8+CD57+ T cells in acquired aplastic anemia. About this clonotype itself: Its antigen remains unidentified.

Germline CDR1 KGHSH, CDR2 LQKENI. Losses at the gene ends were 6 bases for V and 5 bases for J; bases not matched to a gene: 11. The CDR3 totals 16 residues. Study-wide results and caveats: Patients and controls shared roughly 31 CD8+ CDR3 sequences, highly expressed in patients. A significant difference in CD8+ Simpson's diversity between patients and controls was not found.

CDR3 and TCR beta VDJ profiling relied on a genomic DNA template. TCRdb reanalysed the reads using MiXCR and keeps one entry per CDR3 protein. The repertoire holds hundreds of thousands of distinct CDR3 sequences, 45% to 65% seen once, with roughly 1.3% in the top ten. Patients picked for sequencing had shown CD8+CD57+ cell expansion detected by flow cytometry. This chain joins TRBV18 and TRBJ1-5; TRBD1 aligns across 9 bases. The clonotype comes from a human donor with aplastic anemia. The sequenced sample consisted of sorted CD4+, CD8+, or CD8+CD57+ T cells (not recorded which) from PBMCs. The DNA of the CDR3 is TGTGCCAGCTCGTCGACCGGGACAGGGTTCGATCAGCCCCAGCATTTT. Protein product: CASSSTGTGFDQPQHF.